The 23 T cell receptor beta chains given below trace back to one sample, sequenced in a study of T cell clones after liver transplantation. Only in-frame clones appear in the TCRdb table, and some are missing; sequencing was by immunoSEQ multiplex PCR. The sample has around 30,000 clones, around 94% seen once; the top ten hold 25% to 30%. Sequencing used CD8+ T cells from blood, obtained 12 months after liver transplant. These receptors were taken from a human patient who received a liver transplant. Some T cells may be the graft donor's.

This clone was seen more than once but under ten times. This chain connects TRBV16 to TRBJ1-2; 9 nucleotides line up with TRBD1. Germline V CDR1 and CDR2: KGHSY, FQNENV. J was trimmed by 4 bases and V by 1 base; bases with no gene match: 4. This CDR3 region has 15 residues. The CDR3 here is CASSQYGTGPYGYTF. In DNA form, the CDR3 reads TGTGCCAGCAGCCAATATGGGACAGGGCCCTATGGCTACACCTTC.

This chain links TRBV7-6 with TRBJ1-1, with D hard to call. The V gene lost 1 base and the J gene lost 0 bases, with 9 bases spanning the gap. This CDR3 is built from 15 residues. Germline V lookup: CDR1 SGHVS, CDR2 FNYEAQ. The CDR3 DNA sequence: TGTGCCAGCAGCTTAGGGACCAACATGAACACTGAAGCTTTCTTT. This sequence encodes CASSLGTNMNTEAFF.

The V and J genes are TRBV7-2 and TRBJ2-1; tentative D call: TRBD2 (5 bases). The CDR3 extends over 13 amino acids. Germline loops: CDR1 SGHTA, CDR2 FQGNSA. Trimming took off 0 bases at V and 6 bases at J, with 6 bases between the two ends. Here the CDR3 reads CASSLAAGNEQFF. CDR3 coding DNA: TGTGCCAGCAGCTTAGCGGCGGGCAATGAGCAGTTCTTC.

This chain joins TRBV14 and TRBJ2-1; D gene ambiguous. The CDR3 runs to 15 residues. The V end was cut by 1 base, the J end by 1 base, with 8 bases between. The germline CDR1 and CDR2 sequences are SGHDN and FVKESK. The CDR3 spells CASSQGASSYNEQFF. The CDR3 DNA follows: TGTGCCAGCAGCCAAGGGGCTAGTTCCTACAATGAGCAGTTCTTC.

The chain links TRBV6-6 to TRBJ2-7; D is unresolved. The CDR3 spans 13 residues. The ends were cut back, 2 bases at V and 2 bases at J, with 7 bases in the middle. CDR1 MNHNY and CDR2 SVGAGI come from the germline V gene (reference sequence). The CDR3 sequence is CASSYARTYEQYF. CDR3 coding DNA: TGTGCCAGCAGTTACGCTCGAACCTACGAGCAGTACTTC.

V gene TRBV5-6 combines with J gene TRBJ2-3; D call uncertain. This CDR3 comprises 12 residues. Germline CDR1 SGHDT, CDR2 YYEEEE. V was trimmed by 3 bases and J by 6 bases, leaving 8 bases between them. This chain's CDR3 is CASSSRFDTQYF. CDR3 DNA: TGTGCCAGCAGCTCTAGGTTTGATACGCAGTATTTT.

The chain has TRBV13 and TRBJ2-7; TRBD1 is a possible D gene (6 bases). This CDR3 region has 14 residues. V was clipped by 5 bases and J by 0 bases, with 11 bases between them. Germline lookup yields CDR1 PRHDT and CDR2 FYEKMQ (reference sequence). The DNA of the CDR3 is TGTGCCAGCAGCCCGGGACACGTCTCCTACGAGCAGTACTTC. This gives the protein CASSPGHVSYEQYF.

This clone showed up just once. V is TRBV12-5 and J is TRBJ2-6; TRBD1 might be the D (6 bases). The CDR3 runs to 17 residues. CDR1 is LGHNT, CDR2 FRNRAP, per germline. V was clipped by 7 bases and J by 1 base, with 17 bases between them. CDR3 sequence: CASEQGPAPSGANVLTF. For the CDR3, the DNA is TGTGCTAGTGAACAGGGACCCGCCCCGTCTGGGGCCAACGTCCTGACTTTC.

The chain recombines TRBV28 with TRBJ2-2, with 7 bases identical to TRBD2. Germline loops: CDR1 MDHEN, CDR2 SYDVKM. The ends lost 5 bases at V and 1 base at J; junction bases unmatched: 1. CDR3 length equals 14 residues. The CDR3 DNA reads as TGTGCCAGCAGTCCTAGCGGGAACACCGGGGAGCTGTTTTTT. This codes for CASSPSGNTGELFF.

This chain connects TRBV15 to TRBJ1-5; D is unresolved. The CDR3 is 14 residues long. Germline loops: CDR1 LNHNV, CDR2 YYDKDF (reference sequence). V lost 1 base and J lost 6, with 10 bases in between. The CDR3 loop is CATSRVGVGQPQHF. CDR3 nucleotides: TGTGCCACCAGCAGAGTCGGGGTTGGTCAGCCCCAGCATTTT.

The chain is built from TRBV9 and TRBJ1-1; D ambiguous. This CDR3 is built from 10 residues. Trimming removed 3 bases at V and 6 bases at J, with 3 bases between. The germline CDR1 and CDR2 sequences are SGDLS and YYNGEE. The CDR3 DNA sequence: TGTGCCAGCAGCGGGTCTGAAGCTTTCTTT. Translating it yields CASSGSEAFF.

The chain is built from TRBV29-1 and TRBJ2-5; the match to TRBD1 covers 7 bases. This CDR3 has 13 residues. The V gene end was trimmed by 3 bases and the J gene end by 5 bases; junction bases not matched to a gene: 6. The germline V gene has CDR1 SQVTM and CDR2 ANQGSEA. The CDR3 region has the DNA TGCAGCGTTGATACAGGGGTCTTGGAGACCCAGTACTTC. Residues: CSVDTGVLETQYF.

CDR3 DNA: TGTGCCAGCAGCACCGGACTAGCGGGAGGAATAGCCAAAAACATTCAGTACTTC. It translates to CASSTGLAGGIAKNIQYF. The rearrangement uses TRBV7-9 and TRBJ2-4; TRBD2 aligns across 14 bases. The J segment lost 0 bases and the V segment lost 5 bases, leaving 6 bases of the junction unmatched. Germline V gene lookup returns CDR1 SEHNR and CDR2 FQNEAQ (reference sequence). The CDR3 sequence is 18 residues long.

The gene calls are TRBV27 and TRBJ2-3; D perhaps matches TRBD2 (6 bases). Trimming removed 1 base from V and 3 bases from J, with 14 bases in between. CDR1 is MNHEY and CDR2 is SMNVEV in the germline V gene (reference sequence). This CDR3 contains 16 residues. CDR3 DNA: TGTGCCAGCAGTTTATGGGCAAGCGGAGGGACAGATACGCAGTATTTT. Residues: CASSLWASGGTDTQYF.

The chain has TRBV6-1 and TRBJ1-1, with 7 bases identical to TRBD1. Trimming at V came to 0 bases and at J to 6 bases, leaving 10 bases not matched to a gene. Germline V gene data show CDR1 as MNHNS and CDR2 as SASEGT. The CDR3 runs to 16 residues. The CDR3 here is CASSEARDRVRSEAFF. CDR3 in DNA: TGTGCCAGCAGTGAAGCAAGAGACAGGGTTCGGTCTGAAGCTTTCTTT.

The chain is built from TRBV7-9 and TRBJ2-7; no clear D gene. V lost 4 bases, J lost 2 bases, and 6 bases lay in between. Germline CDR1 is SEHNR and CDR2 is FQNEAQ (reference sequence). CDR3 length: 12 residues. CDR3 DNA: TGTGCCAGCAGCTCATACACCTACGAGCAGTACTTC. Translating it yields CASSSYTYEQYF.

The chain couples TRBV7-9 to TRBJ2-7; D could derive from TRBD1 or TRBD2 (6 bases each). V dropped 3 bases and J dropped 6 bases, with 12 bases sitting between them. CDR1 is SEHNR, CDR2 FQNEAQ, per germline (reference sequence). The CDR3 loop spans 13 amino acids. The CDR3 coding sequence is TGTGCCAGCAGCTTCGGGGGCGCCTCCGAGCAGTACTTC. This gives the protein CASSFGGASEQYF.

A word on this clone: The CDR3 carries no conserved terminal phenylalanine or tryptophan, so it likely arises from a read error. V usage is TRBV6-1 and J usage is TRBJ1-1; 7 bases line up with TRBD1. V was pared by 6 bases and J by 4 bases, with 5 bases of the junction left unmatched. Germline V lookup: CDR1 MNHNS, CDR2 SASEGT. The CDR3 totals 13 residues. CDR3: CASRTGTVTEAFL. In DNA form, the CDR3 reads TGTGCCAGCAGAACCGGGACAGTCACTGAAGCTTTCCTT.

The rearrangement joins TRBV7-9 to TRBJ2-1; the match to TRBD2 covers 7 bases. The V gene end was trimmed by 1 base and the J gene end by 8 bases; junction bases not matched to a gene: 8. The CDR3 runs 15 residues. Germline values: CDR1 SEHNR, CDR2 FQNEAQ (reference sequence). The CDR3 DNA sequence: TGTGCCAGCAGCTTAGGAGGCGGGAGCGGTCATGAGCAGTTCTTC. This sequence encodes CASSLGGGSGHEQFF.

V is TRBV9 and J is TRBJ2-7, with D unresolved. Germline loops: CDR1 SGDLS, CDR2 YYNGEE. Trimming stripped 0 bases from V and 9 bases from J, with 10 bases between. The CDR3 contains 12 residues. The CDR3 nucleotides are TGTGCCAGCAGCGTAGATGGTGGTGGGCAGTACTTC. This encodes CASSVDGGGQYF.

The chain has TRBV27 and TRBJ1-1; D remains ambiguous. Germline V lookup: CDR1 MNHEY, CDR2 SMNVEV (reference sequence). Trimming shortened V by 7 bases and J by 4 bases, and 13 bases separated the two germline ends. The CDR3 is 13 residues long. DNA for the CDR3: TGTGCCAGCACACCCCAGAACCCCACTGAAGCTTTCTTT. Translated, it gives CASTPQNPTEAFF.

The V and J genes are TRBV27 and TRBJ2-7; 10 bases fit TRBD1. Per the germline V gene, CDR1 is MNHEY and CDR2 is SMNVEV (reference sequence). CDR3 length: 15 amino acids. Trimming took 5 bases from V and 5 from J; bases not matched to a gene: 9. The CDR3 reads CASSIRDRGGDEQYF. The CDR3 nucleotides are TGTGCCAGCAGTATCCGGGACAGGGGTGGGGACGAGCAGTACTTC.

This clone was observed once. The chain combines TRBV7-9 with TRBJ2-7; D call uncertain. CDR1 and CDR2 (germline): SEHNR, FQNEAQ (reference sequence). The CDR3 has 13 residues. Trimming removed 1 base from V and 9 bases from J, with 13 bases in between. In DNA form, the CDR3 reads TGTGCCAGCAGCTTAGAAGAGGAAAGGCGGCAGTACTTC. Translated, it gives CASSLEEERRQYF.